This record covers a single T cell receptor (beta chain). Participants' reported clinical history set cohort assignment. The entry originates in a study of blood T cell repertoires in COVID-19. In the original analysis: From reference gene primer amplification, estimates of nucleated cell counts were derived. The data were produced by immunoSEQ multiplex PCR, yet TCRdb's version contains in-frame clones alone and is incomplete. V and J calls plus clone size are reproduced from that table; the DNA served to infer D and trimming. Found here are 300,000 to 350,000 clones, about 90% of them singletons; the top ten hold around 0.92%. Sequencing was carried out using PBMCs or T cells enriched from blood (not recorded which). The TCR sequence derives from a woman aged 25-40 years who had been exposed to COVID-19.

The CDR3 coding sequence is TGTGCCAGCAGCCAACGGGGAGGAAAACTGTTTTTT. It codes for CASSQRGGKLFF. The chain joins TRBV21-1 to TRBJ1-4. TRBV21-1 is a listed pseudogene. The CDR3 is 12 residues long.